This T cell receptor beta chain appears in the sequencing data of a study of T cell responses to AZD1222 COVID-19 vaccine. General study points: Donors skewed white British and female; clonal diversity was possibly underestimated.

Concerning this clone itself: The antigen remains undetermined.

The method was immunoSEQ multiplex PCR; TCRdb's version includes in-frame clones alone and lacks a portion of them. The sample records tens of thousands of clones, roughly 89% being singletons. V was clipped by 3 bases and J by 7 bases, with 10 bases between them. This CDR3 has 14 residues. Per germline, CDR1 LNHNV and CDR2 YYDKDF (reference sequence). The sequence derives from an adult in good health. V usage is TRBV15 and J usage is TRBJ1-6, with D unresolved. Sequencing was performed on peripheral blood, taken on day 0 of AZD1222 vaccination. The CDR3 region is CATSRTDGNSPLHF. The CDR3 DNA is TGTGCCACCAGCAGGACGGACGGCAATTCACCCCTCCACTTT.